The 26 T cell receptor beta chains below were found in one sample sequenced in a study of T-cell memory formation after mild COVID-19. TCRdb passed the 5' RACE reads through MiXCR, listing each CDR3 protein once. Of more than 110,000 distinct CDR3 sequences listed, roughly 13% are singletons. The material sequenced was PBMCs or a T cell subset sorted from them (not recorded which). These TCRs come from an adult woman who had mild COVID-19 (a few samples of this study predate the infection). Cell type and time point are not known.

The chain combines TRBV12-3 or TRBV12-4 with TRBJ2-3, with D tentatively TRBD2 (6 bases). Trimming shortened V by 4 bases and J by 3 bases, and 14 bases separated the two germline ends. The CDR3 is made up of 15 amino acids. The CDR3 sequence is CASSSPGTGTDTQYF. The CDR3 DNA reads TGTGCCAGCAGTTCTCCTGGGACTGGTACAGATACGCAGTATTTT.

Here the CDR3 DNA reads TGCAGCGTTGAAGGACAGGAGCAGTTCTTC. Amino acid sequence: CSVEGQEQFF. This chain connects TRBV29-1 to TRBJ2-1; possibly TRBD1 for D (5 bases). V lost 1 base and J 10 bases, leaving 5 bases between the germline ends. The V gene's germline CDR1 is SQVTM and CDR2 ANQGSEA. The CDR3 runs to 10 residues.

This clonotype has just a few counts. The chain uses TRBV15 and TRBJ2-2; D may match TRBD1 or TRBD2 (7 bases each). The germline CDR1 and CDR2 sequences are LNHNV and YYDKDF (reference sequence). This CDR3 region has 14 residues. V lost 6 bases to trimming and J lost 6 bases, with 14 bases between them. This chain's CDR3 is CATSPGGEAGELFF. The CDR3, as DNA: TGTGCCACCAGTCCAGGGGGGGAGGCCGGGGAGCTGTTTTTT.

The gene calls are TRBV20-1 and TRBJ1-2; tentatively, D is TRBD1 (5 bases). This CDR3 contains 18 residues. Germline V gene sequence: CDR1 DFQATT, CDR2 SNEGSKA (reference sequence). V was shortened by 3 bases and J by 3 bases, with 26 bases between the two germline ends. CDR3 residues: CSARAGVVKGIGDYGYTF. For the CDR3, the DNA is TGCAGTGCTAGGGCCGGGGTGGTTAAGGGGATCGGAGACTATGGCTACACCTTC.

The chain carries TRBV7-2 and TRBJ2-1; TRBD2 matches at 10 bases. The V and J ends lost 5 bases and 5 bases, in that order; junction bases with no gene match: 12. The CDR3 has 17 amino acids. Looked up from germline, CDR1 is SGHTA and CDR2 is FQGNSA. CDR3 sequence reads: CASSLHFGLAEDNEQFF. The CDR3 bases are TGTGCCAGCAGCCTTCATTTCGGACTAGCGGAAGACAATGAGCAGTTCTTC.

The V call is TRBV13, the J call TRBJ2-3; D not resolved. The V gene lost 3 bases and the J gene lost 2 bases, with 9 bases spanning the gap. CDR1 is PRHDT and CDR2 is FYEKMQ in the germline V gene (reference sequence). The length of the CDR3 is 14 residues. The CDR3 DNA follows: TGTGCCAGCAGCTTTGGGCACTACACAGATACGCAGTATTTT. It translates to CASSFGHYTDTQYF. The full variable domain, with the rest looked up from reference TRBV13 and TRBJ2-3, is AAGVIQSPRHLIKEKRETATLKCYPIPRHDTVYWYQQGPGQDPQFLISFYEKMQSDKGSIPDRFSAQQFSDYHSELNMSSLELGDSALYFCASSFGHYTDTQYFGPGTRLTVL.

This clonotype was detected a few times. V usage is TRBV6-2 or TRBV6-3 and J usage is TRBJ2-1, with 8 bases aligning to TRBD2. This CDR3 has 15 residues. Germline V gene lookup returns CDR1 MNHEY and CDR2 SVGEGT. With V trimmed by 6 bases and J by 1 base, 5 bases remained unmatched. CDR3 sequence reads: CASSLIAGSYNEQFF. CDR3 sequence (DNA): TGTGCCAGCAGCCTGATAGCGGGATCCTACAATGAGCAGTTCTTC.

A few counts support this clonotype. This chain joins TRBV11-1 and TRBJ2-3, with 10 positions matching TRBD2. Losses at the gene ends were 5 bases for V and 2 bases for J; bases not matched to a gene: 7. The CDR3 runs 16 residues. Germline CDR1 reads SGHAT; CDR2 reads FQDESV (reference sequence). The CDR3: CASSPGLAVFTDTQYF. The CDR3 DNA follows: TGTGCCAGCAGCCCAGGACTAGCGGTTTTCACAGATACGCAGTATTTT.

This clonotype has more than one count but fewer than ten. The V call is TRBV7-9, the J call TRBJ2-3, with D tentatively TRBD2 (5 bases). CDR1 is SEHNR, CDR2 FQNEAQ, per germline (reference sequence). V lost 8 bases and J 4 bases, leaving 10 bases between the germline ends. The CDR3 runs to 12 residues. In DNA form, the CDR3 reads TGTGCCAGCCAGGACGGGGCAGATACGCAGTATTTT. It specifies CASQDGADTQYF.

This clonotype came up a few times. In nucleotides, the CDR3 is TGTGCCAGCAGCCCCGAAGAGACCGGGGAGCTGTTTTTT. Translating it yields CASSPEETGELFF. The V and J genes are TRBV7-6 and TRBJ2-2; D is unresolved. V was clipped by 5 bases and J by 5 bases, with 9 bases between them. Germline V gene data show CDR1 as SGHVS and CDR2 as FNYEAQ. The CDR3 consists of 13 residues. The variable domain in full, completed from reference TRBV7-6 and TRBJ2-2, reads GAGVSQSPRYKVTKRGQDVALRCDPISGHVSLYWYRQALGQGPEFLTYFNYEAQQDKSGLPNDRFSAERPEGSISTLTIQRTEQRDSAMYRCASSPEETGELFFGEGSRLTVL.

The chain recombines TRBV7-9 with TRBJ2-1; 9 nucleotides agree with TRBD2. The germline V gene encodes CDR1 SEHNR and CDR2 FQNEAQ (reference sequence). Unmatched junction bases numbered 9, after V lost 5 bases and J lost 7 bases. The CDR3 length is 15 residues. CDR3 sequence: CASSIPGTSLNEQFF. The DNA for the CDR3 is TGTGCCAGCAGCATTCCTGGGACTAGCCTAAATGAGCAGTTCTTC.

The V gene is TRBV4-1, the J gene TRBJ1-2; no definite D call. V was pared by 4 bases and J by 7 bases, with 19 bases between. CDR1 is MGHRA, CDR2 YSYEKL, per germline. The CDR3 consists of 15 residues. The CDR3 protein is CASSPTQISELGYTF. In nucleotides, the CDR3 is TGCGCCAGCAGCCCCACCCAGATCAGCGAGCTTGGCTACACCTTC.

The J gene is TRBJ2-2, the V gene TRBV14, with TRBD1 identical over 7 bases. From germline, CDR1 is SGHDN and CDR2 FVKESK. Unmatched junction bases numbered 9, after V lost 2 bases and J lost 3 bases. The CDR3 is made up of 17 amino acids. This CDR3 reads CASSQWPGQAHTGELFF. DNA for the CDR3: TGTGCCAGCAGCCAATGGCCAGGACAGGCACACACCGGGGAGCTGTTTTTT.

The V call is TRBV20-1, the J call TRBJ2-5; a weak D match, TRBD1 (7 bases). Trimming removed 0 bases at V and 1 base at J, with 12 bases between. The CDR3 runs to 15 residues. CDR1 is DFQATT, CDR2 SNEGSKA, per germline (reference sequence). CDR3 bases: TGCAGTGCTAGAGACAGGGGGACTGCCCAAGAGACCCAGTACTTC. Translating gives CSARDRGTAQETQYF.

This rearrangement joins TRBV15 to TRBJ2-1; 9 positions match TRBD2. CDR3 length: 16 residues. Germline V gene lookup returns CDR1 LNHNV and CDR2 YYDKDF (reference sequence). The junction had 10 bases not matched to a gene; V was cut back by 1 base and J by 9 bases. The CDR3 DNA is TGTGCCACCAGCAGAGCTAATAGCGGGAGAGTTTTTGAGCAGTTCTTC. This codes for CATSRANSGRVFEQFF.

The chain employs TRBV12-5 and TRBJ2-1, with no clear D. The V gene lost 5 bases and the J gene lost 9 bases, with 17 bases spanning the gap. The CDR3 has 14 amino acids. Germline V CDR1 and CDR2: LGHNT, FRNRAP. The CDR3 sequence: CASGPPDGPGEQFF. CDR3 nucleotide sequence: TGTGCTAGTGGTCCCCCCGACGGGCCAGGTGAGCAGTTCTTC.

CDR3 sequence: CSLRDSSYEQYF. CDR3 DNA sequence: TGCAGCCTACGGGACAGCTCCTACGAGCAGTACTTC. The chain couples TRBV29-1 to TRBJ2-7; 7 bases line up with TRBD1. Germline V gives CDR1 SQVTM, CDR2 ANQGSEA. The CDR3 length is 12 residues. J lost 0 bases, V lost 8 bases, and 4 bases had no gene match.

The V call is TRBV15, the J call TRBJ1-6, with TRBD1 matching 7 bases. CDR1 is LNHNV and CDR2 is YYDKDF in the germline V gene (reference sequence). With V trimmed by 1 base and J by 5 bases, 2 bases remained unmatched. This CDR3 comprises 15 residues. In DNA form, the CDR3 reads TGTGCCACCAGCAGAGGACAGGGCGATAATTCACCCCTCCACTTT. Translation gives CATSRGQGDNSPLHF.

This clonotype was seen a few times. The gene calls are TRBV15 and TRBJ2-3; TRBD2 agrees at 7 bases. The V segment lost 3 bases and the J segment 2 bases; nucleotides outside the gene matches: 5. Germline V gene lookup returns CDR1 LNHNV and CDR2 YYDKDF (reference sequence). This CDR3 spans 15 amino acids. DNA of the CDR3: TGTGCCACCAGCAGGAGGGAGGGAGACACAGATACGCAGTATTTT. Its protein is CATSRREGDTDTQYF.

The chain carries TRBV12-3 or TRBV12-4 and TRBJ2-2, with 11 positions matching TRBD1. V dropped 0 bases and J dropped 4; count of bases not matched to a gene: 1. The CDR3 runs 16 residues. Written as DNA, the CDR3 is TGTGCCAGCAGTTTAGCAGGACAGGGGGCCACCGGGGAGCTGTTTTTT. This encodes CASSLAGQGATGELFF.

The rearrangement joins TRBV7-7 to TRBJ2-3; TRBD2 agrees at 11 bases. Germline V gene data show CDR1 as SSHAT and CDR2 as FNYEAQ (reference sequence). CDR3 length: 16 residues. Trimming removed 2 bases from V and 2 bases from J; junction bases left unmatched: 3. The CDR3 here is CASSLSSGGPTDTQYF. For the CDR3, the DNA is TGTGCCAGCAGCTTATCTAGCGGGGGGCCCACAGATACGCAGTATTTT. The whole variable domain, filled in from reference TRBV7-7 and TRBJ2-3, reads GAGVSQSPRYKVTKRGQDVTLRCDPISSHATLYWYQQALGQGPEFLTYFNYEAQPDKSGLPSDRFSAERPEGSISTLTIQRTEQRDSAMYRCASSLSSGGPTDTQYFGPGTRLTVL.

Concerning this clonotype itself: Germline is not matched at one junction end, which may reflect a read error. CDR3 protein: CASSQDLGTATDTKYF. For the CDR3, the DNA is TGTGCCAGCAGCCAAGATTTGGGGACTGCCACAGATACGAAGTATTTT. The rearrangement uses TRBV4-2 and TRBJ2-3; TRBD2 might be the D (6 bases). CDR1 and CDR2 (germline): LGHNA, YNFKEQ. This CDR3 has 16 residues.

This clonotype was seen a handful of times. The J gene is TRBJ1-1, the V gene TRBV7-9, with a tentative D call TRBD1 (6 bases). Germline-derived CDR1 and CDR2 are SEHNR and FQNEAQ (reference sequence). V was trimmed by 4 bases and J by 0 bases, leaving 9 bases between them. This CDR3 is 14 amino acids long. For the CDR3, the DNA is TGTGCCAGCAGCTACAGGGACTTGAACACTGAAGCTTTCTTT. It yields the protein CASSYRDLNTEAFF. Using reference TRBV7-9 and TRBJ1-1 for the parts outside the CDR3, the full variable domain is DTGVSQNPRHKITKRGQNVTFRCDPISEHNRLYWYRQTLGQGPEFLTYFQNEAQLEKSRLLSDRFSAERPKGSFSTLEIQRTEQGDSAMYLCASSYRDLNTEAFFGQGTRLTVV.

This clonotype was seen a handful of times. The rearrangement uses TRBV15 and TRBJ2-7; tentative D call: TRBD1 (5 bases). Per the germline V gene, CDR1 is LNHNV and CDR2 is YYDKDF (reference sequence). CDR3 size: 16 residues. V was cut by 4 bases and J by 2 bases, with 18 bases left in between. The CDR3 sequence is CATSKDQGVSAYEQYF. DNA for the CDR3: TGTGCCACCAGCAAAGACCAAGGGGTTTCCGCCTACGAGCAGTACTTC.

This chain links TRBV7-8 with TRBJ2-3, with TRBD1 as a possible D gene (5 bases). Germline CDR1 SGHVS, CDR2 FQNEAQ. The CDR3 runs to 13 residues. Trimming left V 1 base short and J 7 bases short, with 9 bases between. This CDR3 reads CASSLVQENTQYF. DNA of the CDR3: TGTGCCAGCAGCTTAGTACAGGAGAATACGCAGTATTTT.

This clonotype appeared a few times. V and J are TRBV6-5 and TRBJ2-1; D unclear. Trimming left V 3 bases short and J 0 bases short, with 6 bases between. The CDR3 runs to 14 residues. Germline V gene lookup returns CDR1 MNHEY and CDR2 SVGAGI. The CDR3 coding sequence is TGTGCCAGCAGTTATGCGGACTCCTACAATGAGCAGTTCTTC. Its translation is CASSYADSYNEQFF.